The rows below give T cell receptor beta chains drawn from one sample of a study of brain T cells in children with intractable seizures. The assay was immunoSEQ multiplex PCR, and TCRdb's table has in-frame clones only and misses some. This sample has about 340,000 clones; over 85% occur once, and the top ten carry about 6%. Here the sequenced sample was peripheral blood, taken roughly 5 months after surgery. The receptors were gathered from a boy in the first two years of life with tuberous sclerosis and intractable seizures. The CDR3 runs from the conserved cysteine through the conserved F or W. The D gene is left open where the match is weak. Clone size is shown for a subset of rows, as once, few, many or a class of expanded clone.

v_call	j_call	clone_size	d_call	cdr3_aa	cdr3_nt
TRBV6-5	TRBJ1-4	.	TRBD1	CASSSPGQGGEKLFF	TGTGCCAGCAGTTCCCCTGGACAGGGTGGAGAAAAACTGTTTTTT
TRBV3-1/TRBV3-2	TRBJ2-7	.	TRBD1	CASSQAQGAREQYF	TGTGCCAGCAGCCAAGCACAGGGGGCGCGGGAGCAGTACTTC
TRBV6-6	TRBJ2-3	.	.	CASGLAGPSTDTQYF	TGTGCCAGCGGACTGGCGGGGCCTAGCACAGATACGCAGTATTTT
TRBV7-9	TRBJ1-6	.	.	CASSLVEGINSPLHF	TGTGCCAGCAGCTTAGTGGAGGGGATTAATTCACCCCTCCACTTT
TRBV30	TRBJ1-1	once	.	CAWSVLGGAEAFF	TGTGCCTGGAGTGTACTGGGGGGGGCTGAAGCTTTCTTT
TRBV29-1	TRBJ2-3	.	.	CSVEFTGTDTQYF	TGCAGCGTTGAATTTACAGGCACAGATACGCAGTATTTT
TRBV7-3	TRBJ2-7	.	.	CASSLGGVFYEQYF	TGTGCCAGCAGCTTGGGCGGGGTATTCTACGAGCAGTACTTC
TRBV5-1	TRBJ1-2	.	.	CASRAGDDYGYTF	TGCGCCAGCAGGGCAGGGGACGACTATGGCTACACCTTC
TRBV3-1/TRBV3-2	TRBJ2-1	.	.	CASSQGGGRSYNEQFF	TGTGCCAGCAGCCAGGGCGGGGGCCGTTCCTACAATGAGCAGTTCTTC
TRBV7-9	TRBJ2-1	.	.	CASSPSRASHDNEQFF	TGTGCCAGCAGCCCGAGTCGGGCTAGTCACGACAATGAGCAGTTCTTC
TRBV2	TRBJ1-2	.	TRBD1	CASSEALLGGHYGYTF	TGTGCCAGCAGTGAAGCGCTTCTAGGGGGCCACTATGGCTACACCTTC
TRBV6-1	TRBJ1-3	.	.	CASSEVGWTGNTIYF	TGTGCCAGCAGTGAGGTCGGATGGACTGGAAACACCATATATTTT
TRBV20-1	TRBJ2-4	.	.	CSALARQGQYF	TGCAGTGCCCTGGCCCGGCAGGGTCAGTACTTC
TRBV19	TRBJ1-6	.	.	CASSMGTEDSPLHF	TGTGCCAGTAGTATGGGGACGGAAGATTCACCCCTCCACTTT
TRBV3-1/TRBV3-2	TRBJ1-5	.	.	CASSQEVSNQPQHF	TGTGCCAGCAGCCAAGAGGTAAGCAATCAGCCCCAGCATTTT
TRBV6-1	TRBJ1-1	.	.	CASSEAFLEAFF	TGTGCCAGCAGTGAAGCGTTCCTAGAAGCTTTCTTT